This T cell receptor beta chain was captured in a study of regulatory T cells in long-lasting Graves disease. Both iRepertoire HTBI primers and Arm-PCR of CDR3 regions were used to build the TCR beta libraries. TCRdb called the multiplex PCR reads again in MiXCR, with one record for every CDR3 protein. The data hold about 400,000 distinct CDR3 sequences, with roughly 20% observed a single time. The sample holds many counts of this clonotype. The time point denotes: persistent/refractory GD, antithyroid drugs over 5 years with positive TRAb. Scientists built the TCR library using RNA that was extracted from PBMCs. This CDR3 has 13 residues. The germline V gene encodes CDR1 SGHNT and CDR2 YENEEA. V was shortened by 6 bases and J by 0 bases, with 8 bases between the two germline ends.

This chain links TRBV11-3 with TRBJ2-5; tentative D call: TRBD1 (5 bases). Sequenced here: peripheral blood mononuclear cells (PBMCs), sampled when the disease was refractory, from a patient treated with antithyroid drugs. The receptor was isolated from a female donor with Graves disease. CDR3 in amino acids: CASRGEDQETQYF. In DNA form, the CDR3 reads TGTGCCAGCAGAGGGGAAGACCAAGAGACCCAGTACTTC.